These 27 T cell receptor beta chains originate from one sample sequenced in a study of blood T cell repertoires in COVID-19. The protocol was immunoSEQ multiplex PCR, while the TCRdb copy is restricted to in-frame clones and leaves out a portion. The data hold about 10,000 clones, with 70% to 90% observed a single time. Material for sequencing was peripheral blood. Receptor source: a human donor in a cohort sampled during active COVID-19.

The chain joins TRBV28 to TRBJ1-5; the D gene is possibly TRBD1 (5 bases). V gave up 5 bases and J gave up 0 bases, with 14 bases separating them. Germline V CDR1 and CDR2: MDHEN, SYDVKM. CDR3 size: 16 residues. CDR3 DNA: TGTGCCAGCAGTCCCTTTAGACAGCATAGCAATCAGCCCCAGCATTTT. Translating gives CASSPFRQHSNQPQHF. Complete variable domain (other parts from reference TRBV28 and TRBJ1-5): DVKVTQSSRYLVKRTGEKVFLECVQDMDHENMFWYRQDPGLGLRLIYFSYDVKMKEKGDIPEGYSVSREKKERFSLILESASTNQTSMYLCASSPFRQHSNQPQHFGDGTRLSIL.

This chain connects TRBV28 to TRBJ2-7; 7 nucleotides agree with TRBD1. Germline trimming cut 5 bases from V and 3 bases from J; bases unmatched to any gene: 13. CDR3 length equals 16 residues. Germline V gives CDR1 MDHEN, CDR2 SYDVKM. CDR3 residues: CASSLLIPTGNYEQYF. In DNA, the CDR3 is TGTGCCAGCAGTCTTCTTATTCCGACAGGGAACTACGAGCAGTACTTC. The full variable domain, rest sourced from reference TRBV28 and TRBJ2-7, is DVKVTQSSRYLVKRTGEKVFLECVQDMDHENMFWYRQDPGLGLRLIYFSYDVKMKEKGDIPEGYSVSREKKERFSLILESASTNQTSMYLCASSLLIPTGNYEQYFGPGTRLTVT.

The CDR3 DNA reads as TGTGCCAGCAGCGTGGGCGCCTTCGAAAGAAATGAAAAACTGTTTTTT. Its translation is CASSVGAFERNEKLFF. The chain uses TRBV9 and TRBJ1-4; D call uncertain. Germline V lookup: CDR1 SGDLS, CDR2 YYNGEE. Trimming took 2 bases from V and 5 from J, leaving 16 bases between them. The CDR3 spans 16 residues.

The gene calls are TRBV3-1 (or the pseudogene TRBV3-2) and TRBJ1-2; 9 bases line up with TRBD1. This CDR3 comprises 15 residues. V shed 5 bases, J shed 1 base, and the junction held 5 bases outside the gene matches. CDR1 is LGHDT and CDR2 is YNNKEL in the germline V gene (reference sequence). CDR3 protein: CASSWTGALNYGYTF. The CDR3, as DNA: TGTGCCAGCAGCTGGACAGGGGCCCTTAACTATGGCTACACCTTC.

The chain has TRBV5-1 and TRBJ2-1, with D hard to call. The V and J ends lost 3 bases and 4 bases respectively, with 5 bases between them. The CDR3 runs 12 residues. CDR1 is SGHRS and CDR2 is YFSETQ in the germline V gene. CDR3 in DNA: TGCGCCAGCAGCTCAAATTACAATGAGCAGTTCTTC. Protein: CASSSNYNEQFF.

This rearrangement joins TRBV5-1 to TRBJ1-1; D possibly corresponds to TRBD1 (5 bases). The V gene lost 4 bases and the J gene lost 4 bases, with 17 bases spanning the gap. This CDR3 comprises 15 residues. Germline V gene lookup returns CDR1 SGHRS and CDR2 YFSETQ. CDR3 sequence: CASSPRRGESTEAFF. The CDR3 DNA follows: TGCGCCAGCAGCCCGCGTAGGGGCGAGAGCACTGAAGCTTTCTTT.

This clone appeared a single time. The chain uses TRBV19 and TRBJ1-2; D not certain. Trimming pared 6 bases from V and 4 bases from J, leaving 15 bases between. Germline CDR1 is LNHDA and CDR2 is SQIVND (reference sequence). The CDR3 is made up of 14 amino acids. The CDR3 protein is CASRPQAGFYGYTF. The CDR3 nucleotides are TGTGCCAGTAGACCCCAAGCGGGATTCTATGGCTACACCTTC.

The chain joins TRBV27 to TRBJ1-2, with 9 bases that match TRBD1. CDR1 is MNHEY, CDR2 SMNVEV, per germline (reference sequence). The junction had 7 bases not matched to a gene; V was cut back by 6 bases and J by 5 bases. The CDR3 loop spans 14 amino acids. The CDR3 sequence is CASRPYDRGYGYTF. CDR3 bases: TGTGCCAGCAGACCCTATGACAGGGGGTATGGCTACACCTTC.

This sequence joins TRBV12-3 or TRBV12-4 and TRBJ2-1; TRBD2 agrees at 8 bases. The CDR3 is 13 residues long. After removal of 5 bases from V and 7 bases from J, the junction contained 4 bases not matched to a gene. The CDR3 region is CASSPGGVNEQFF. The CDR3 region has the DNA TGTGCCAGCAGTCCCGGGGGGGTAAATGAGCAGTTCTTC.

V usage is TRBV19 and J usage is TRBJ2-3; TRBD2 aligns across 7 bases. The J segment lost 8 bases and the V segment lost 2 bases, leaving 7 bases of the junction unmatched. CDR3 length: 14 amino acids. The V gene's germline CDR1 is LNHDA and CDR2 SQIVND (reference sequence). CDR3 nucleotides: TGTGCCAGTAGTATAAGGGTGGGGGGGAGTACGCAGTATTTT. Translated: CASSIRVGGSTQYF.

This clone was recorded once. J is TRBJ1-1 and V is TRBV6-2 or TRBV6-3; D might be TRBD1 (6 bases). The CDR3 covers 16 residues. V gave up 2 bases and J gave up 1 base, with 14 bases separating them. Germline V gene lookup returns CDR1 MNHEY and CDR2 SVGEGT. The CDR3 DNA reads TGTGCCAGCAGTTACCAGGACAGAAGACAGAACACTGAAGCTTTCTTT. Residues: CASSYQDRRQNTEAFF.

The chain's CDR3 is CASSPRTRGRTEAFF. CDR3 sequence (DNA): TGTGCCAGCAGCCCCCGAACCCGGGGGAGGACTGAAGCTTTCTTT. This chain connects TRBV7-2 to TRBJ1-1, with D possibly matching TRBD1 (5 bases). The CDR3 is made up of 15 amino acids. The ends were cut back, 5 bases at V and 5 bases at J, with 18 bases in the middle. Germline V CDR1 and CDR2: SGHTA, FQGNSA.

J is TRBJ1-1 and V is TRBV7-2; D is unresolved. The CDR3 totals 13 residues. The germline V gene has CDR1 SGHTA and CDR2 FQGNSA. The V end lost 5 bases, the J end lost 4 bases, and 11 bases lay between the germline ends. The CDR3 sequence is CASSRRVVTEAFF. The CDR3 nucleotides read TGTGCCAGCAGCAGGAGGGTTGTCACTGAAGCTTTCTTT.

V is TRBV14 and J is TRBJ1-1; the match to TRBD1 covers 9 bases. J lost 3 bases, V lost 0 bases, and 14 bases had no gene match. The CDR3 spans 19 residues. Looked up from germline, CDR1 is SGHDN and CDR2 is FVKESK. The CDR3 protein is CASSQDQGQGRFADTEAFF. The CDR3, as DNA: TGTGCCAGCAGCCAAGATCAAGGACAGGGGAGATTTGCGGACACTGAAGCTTTCTTT.

The genes are TRBV7-9 and TRBJ2-7, with 11 positions matching TRBD2. J gave up 2 bases and V 5 bases, and 8 bases lay outside the gene matches. The CDR3 runs 16 residues. The germline CDR1 and CDR2 sequences are SEHNR and FQNEAQ (reference sequence). The CDR3 DNA is TGTGCCAGCAGCAAACTAGCGGGGGTTGCCACCTACGAGCAGTACTTC. It translates to CASSKLAGVATYEQYF.

The genes are TRBV5-1 and TRBJ2-1, with 9 nucleotides matching TRBD2. CDR3 length: 15 amino acids. V lost 2 bases, J lost 7 bases, and 7 bases stayed unmatched. From germline, CDR1 is SGHRS and CDR2 YFSETQ. CDR3 sequence: CASSLGLAGHNEQFF. In DNA form, the CDR3 reads TGCGCCAGCAGCTTAGGGCTAGCGGGGCATAATGAGCAGTTCTTC.

The chain uses TRBV6-1 and TRBJ1-5; no reliable D call. The germline CDR1 and CDR2 sequences are MNHNS and SASEGT. V was pared by 0 bases and J by 10 bases, with 16 bases between. This CDR3 is 15 amino acids long. In nucleotides, the CDR3 is TGTGCCAGCAGTGAAGCCCCTCAGACATTTCAACCCCAGCATTTT. Translation gives CASSEAPQTFQPQHF.

V and J are TRBV5-5 and TRBJ2-1; TRBD1 aligns across 8 bases. CDR3 size: 15 residues. Germline V gene lookup returns CDR1 SGHKS and CDR2 YYEKEE (reference sequence). The V gene end was trimmed by 4 bases and the J gene end by 8 bases; junction bases not matched to a gene: 11. The chain's CDR3 is CASSPDGQGWDEQFF. For the CDR3, the DNA is TGTGCCAGCAGCCCCGATGGACAGGGTTGGGATGAGCAGTTCTTC.

The chain recombines TRBV5-6 with TRBJ1-2; 9 positions match TRBD1. The length of the CDR3 is 18 residues. The germline V gene encodes CDR1 SGHDT and CDR2 YYEEEE. After removal of 2 bases from V and 2 bases from J, the junction contained 13 bases not matched to a gene. The CDR3 nucleotides are TGTGCCAGCAGCTTCGTGGGACAGGGAGGGGTAGCAAACTATGGCTACACCTTC. It yields the protein CASSFVGQGGVANYGYTF.

The V gene is TRBV2, the J gene TRBJ1-1; 7 positions match TRBD1. The CDR3 has 14 amino acids. V was clipped by 5 bases and J by 7 bases; unmatched bases: 10. Germline V gene data show CDR1 as SNHLY and CDR2 as FYNNEI. As DNA, the CDR3 is TGTGCCAGCAGTAACCGGGACAGTAATAGTGAAGCTTTCTTT. Translating gives CASSNRDSNSEAFF.

The chain carries TRBV19 and TRBJ1-1; 7 bases map to TRBD1. J lost 0 bases, V lost 6 bases, and 4 bases had no gene match. The CDR3 contains 14 residues. The germline V gene has CDR1 LNHDA and CDR2 SQIVND (reference sequence). Here the CDR3 reads CASRDRSMNTEAFF. CDR3 DNA: TGTGCCAGTAGGGACAGGTCAATGAACACTGAAGCTTTCTTT.

The chain uses TRBV28 and TRBJ2-7; the match to TRBD2 covers 9 bases. The CDR3 is 16 amino acids. The ends lost 7 bases at V and 4 bases at J; junction bases unmatched: 14. Germline loops: CDR1 MDHEN, CDR2 SYDVKM. CDR3 protein: CASTPWRGGGGYEQYF. CDR3 nucleotide sequence: TGTGCCAGCACCCCCTGGAGGGGCGGGGGGGGATACGAGCAGTACTTC.

The V call is TRBV19, the J call TRBJ1-2; perhaps TRBD1 as D (6 bases). The CDR3 is 14 residues long. CDR1 and CDR2 (germline): LNHDA, SQIVND (reference sequence). Trimming cost V 1 base and J 4 bases, with 10 bases left between them. CDR3 in amino acids: CASSIGTGSYGYTF. As DNA, the CDR3 is TGTGCCAGTAGTATAGGCACAGGGTCCTATGGCTACACCTTC.

The rearrangement links TRBV7-9 to TRBJ2-2; no reliable D call. The CDR3 covers 14 residues. Germline V CDR1 and CDR2: SEHNR, FQNEAQ (reference sequence). V gave up 5 bases and J gave up 7 bases, with 14 bases separating them. This CDR3 reads CASSHARPGGELFF. The CDR3 DNA follows: TGTGCCAGCAGCCATGCCCGACCGGGCGGGGAGCTGTTTTTT.

V gene TRBV18 combines with J gene TRBJ2-6; 7 bases agree with TRBD1. Germline V gene sequence: CDR1 KGHSH, CDR2 LQKENI. This CDR3 spans 18 amino acids. The junction had 9 bases not matched to a gene; V was cut back by 4 bases and J by 0 bases. The CDR3 DNA reads as TGTGCCAGCTCACGAAGACAGGGTGCCGACTCTGGGGCCAACGTCCTGACTTTC. As protein: CASSRRQGADSGANVLTF. The variable domain in full, completed from reference TRBV18 and TRBJ2-6, reads NAGVMQNPRHLVRRRGQEARLRCSPMKGHSHVYWYRQLPEEGLKFMVYLQKENIIDESGMPKERFSAEFPKEGPSILRIQQVVRGDSAAYFCASSRRQGADSGANVLTFGAGSRLTVL.

This chain uses TRBV9 with TRBJ2-5; tentative D call: TRBD2 (5 bases). Trimming pared 2 bases from V and 5 bases from J, leaving 10 bases between. The germline CDR1 and CDR2 sequences are SGDLS and YYNGEE. The CDR3 spans 13 residues. CDR3 sequence: CASSVASRETQYF. As DNA, the CDR3 is TGTGCCAGCAGCGTGGCTAGCCGGGAGACCCAGTACTTC.

The chain combines TRBV30 with TRBJ1-3; D is unclear. V lost 1 base to trimming and J lost 4 bases, with 8 bases between them. The CDR3 consists of 13 residues. From germline, CDR1 is GTSNPN and CDR2 SVGIG (reference sequence). The chain's CDR3 is CAWSEGGGNTIYF. CDR3 in DNA: TGTGCCTGGAGTGAGGGAGGGGGAAACACCATATATTTT.